This TCR beta chain was sequenced during a study of cytomegalovirus exposure and HLA in healthy donors. Study-level information: Roughly 180 million T cells yielded 90 million to 130 million unique TCR beta sequences in earlier analysis. Study-wide points: Being productive about 87% or about 30% of the time was typical of most TCR beta V segments in an earlier analysis. Later work associated fewer than 20,000 TCR beta sequences with HLA alleles at 0.05 false discovery rate.

As concerns this clone: The antigen is undetermined.

Primers for the PCR totalled 60 Vbeta and 13 Jbeta. Only in-frame clones appear in the TCRdb table, and some are missing; sequencing was by immunoSEQ multiplex PCR. The sample consists of about 160,000 clones, around 80% of them appearing once. What was sequenced was PBMCs. This receptor was obtained from a man aged 45-60 years in good health and CMV-seropositive.

This chain's CDR3 is CASSYSSLDRNYGYTF. The DNA for the CDR3 is TGTGCCAGCAGTTACTCTTCCCTAGACAGGAACTATGGCTACACCTTC. The chain is built from TRBV6-5 and TRBJ1-2; D perhaps matches TRBD1 (6 bases). V was clipped by 0 bases and J by 2 bases, with 13 bases between them. The CDR3 totals 16 residues. In germline, CDR1 is MNHEY, CDR2 SVGAGI.